Listed below are T cell receptor beta chains from one sample, sequenced in a study of post-analysis software for immune sequencing data. One entry per CDR3 protein, called by TCRdb with MiXCR from the PCR reads. Of fewer than 700,000 distinct CDR3 sequences listed, roughly 40% are singletons. The material sequenced was blood. The receptor set was obtained from a girl aged 10 to 17 with multiple sclerosis. Each CDR3 is given without its conserved first and last residue. The order of the fields is V gene, J gene, CDR3 protein.

>TRBV12-3/TRBV12-4|TRBJ2-7
ASTLFPDSYEQY
>TRBV27|TRBJ1-4
ASSLGAMSEKLF
>TRBV12-3/TRBV12-4|TRBJ2-1
ASSLGDYSGF
>TRBV29-1|TRBJ2-3
SAPWPQDTQY
>TRBV12-3/TRBV12-4|TRBJ2-4
ASSLLGVAKNIQY
>TRBV29-1|TRBJ2-3
SVAPPPRANTDTQY
>TRBV7-2|TRBJ1-6
ASSPIPTRPLH
>TRBV20-1|TRBJ1-4
SAREEWGQGNEKLF
>TRBV20-1|TRBJ2-7
STSRGASSYEQY
>TRBV7-9|TRBJ1-2
ASGTGGGYGYT
>TRBV25-1|TRBJ1-5
ASSAGVYSNQPQH
>TRBV6-6|TRBJ1-2
ASSYVRGQDYGYT
>TRBV29-1|TRBJ1-1
SVYSLDNYFMNTEAF
>TRBV6-6|TRBJ1-1
ASSKGQTSNTEAF
>TRBV3-1|TRBJ1-2
ASSHRGGYT
>TRBV12-3/TRBV12-4|TRBJ2-7
ASRLMGTSSYEQY
>TRBV25-1|TRBJ2-7
ASSQIQGFNEQY
>TRBV5-1|TRBJ1-1
ASSWRTAMNTEAF
>TRBV9|TRBJ1-2
ASSVRGNYGYT
>TRBV12-3/TRBV12-4|TRBJ2-7
ASSRTDPWEQY
>TRBV5-1|TRBJ2-7
ASSDGTSGRPSYEQY
>TRBV4-1|TRBJ2-3
ASSQGVDTQY
>TRBV7-2|TRBJ1-4
ASSGYRGSSGKLF
>TRBV27|TRBJ2-7
ASSSLESLSYYEQY
>TRBV4-1|TRBJ1-2
ASSFKGGQLQDNYGYT
>TRBV6-1|TRBJ2-5
ASSNGRVSGGGGTQY
>TRBV29-1|TRBJ2-1
SVDGGSYSF
>TRBV3-1|TRBJ2-2
ASSPGGQTNTGELF
>TRBV6-6|TRBJ2-3
ASTISDTQY